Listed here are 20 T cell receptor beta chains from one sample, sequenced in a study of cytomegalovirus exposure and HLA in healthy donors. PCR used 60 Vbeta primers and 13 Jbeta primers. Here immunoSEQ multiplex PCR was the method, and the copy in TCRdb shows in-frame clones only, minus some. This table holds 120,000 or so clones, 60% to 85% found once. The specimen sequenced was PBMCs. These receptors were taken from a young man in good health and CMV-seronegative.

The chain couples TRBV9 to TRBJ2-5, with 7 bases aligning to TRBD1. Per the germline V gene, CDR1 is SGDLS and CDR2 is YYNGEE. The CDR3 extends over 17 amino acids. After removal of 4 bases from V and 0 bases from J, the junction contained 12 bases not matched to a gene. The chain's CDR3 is CASSTDPGTVYQETQYF. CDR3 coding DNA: TGTGCCAGCAGCACAGACCCCGGGACAGTTTACCAAGAGACCCAGTACTTC.

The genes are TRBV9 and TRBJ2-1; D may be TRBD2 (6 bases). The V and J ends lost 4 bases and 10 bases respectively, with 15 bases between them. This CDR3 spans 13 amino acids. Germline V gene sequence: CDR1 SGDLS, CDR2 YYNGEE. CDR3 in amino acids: CASSPGTSWEQFF. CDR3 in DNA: TGTGCCAGCAGCCCCGGGACTTCTTGGGAGCAGTTCTTC.

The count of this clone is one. The CDR3 sequence: CAISVVWGRGRANYGYTF. Here the CDR3 DNA reads TGTGCCATCAGTGTGGTCTGGGGCAGGGGGCGAGCTAACTATGGCTACACCTTC. The gene calls are TRBV10-3 and TRBJ1-2; 8 nucleotides match TRBD1. V shed 4 bases and J 0 bases; nucleotides not matched to a gene: 13. The CDR3 is made up of 18 amino acids. CDR1 and CDR2 from the germline V gene are ENHRY and SYGVKD.

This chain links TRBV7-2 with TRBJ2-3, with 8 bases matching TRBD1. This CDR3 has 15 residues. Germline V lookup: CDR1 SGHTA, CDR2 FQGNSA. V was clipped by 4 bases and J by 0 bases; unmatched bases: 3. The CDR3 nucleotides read TGTGCCAGCAGCTCAGGGGGCCGGAGCACAGATACGCAGTATTTT. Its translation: CASSSGGRSTDTQYF.

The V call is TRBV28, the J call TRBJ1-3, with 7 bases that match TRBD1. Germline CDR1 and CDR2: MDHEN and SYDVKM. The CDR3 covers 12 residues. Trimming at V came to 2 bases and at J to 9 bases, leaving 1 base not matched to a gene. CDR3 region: CASSLAGGTIYF. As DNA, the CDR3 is TGTGCCAGCAGTTTAGCAGGGGGCACCATATATTTT.

The CDR3 here is CASRSGGNTIYF. In DNA form, the CDR3 reads TGTGCCAGCAGATCCGGTGGAAACACCATATATTTT. The chain links TRBV6-6 to TRBJ1-3; D is uncertain. V was clipped by 6 bases and J by 3 bases, with 6 bases between them. The CDR3 totals 12 residues. Germline CDR1 is MNHNY and CDR2 is SVGAGI (reference sequence).

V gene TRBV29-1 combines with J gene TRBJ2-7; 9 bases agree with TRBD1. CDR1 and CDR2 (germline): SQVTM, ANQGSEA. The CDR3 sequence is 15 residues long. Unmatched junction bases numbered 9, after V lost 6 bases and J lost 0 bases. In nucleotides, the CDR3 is TGCAGCGTCCGCAATCCGACAGGGGGCTCCTACGAGCAGTACTTC. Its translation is CSVRNPTGGSYEQYF.

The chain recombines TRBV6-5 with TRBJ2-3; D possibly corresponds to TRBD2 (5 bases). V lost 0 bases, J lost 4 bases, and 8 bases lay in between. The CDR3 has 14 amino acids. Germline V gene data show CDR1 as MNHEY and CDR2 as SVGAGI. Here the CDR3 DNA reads TGTGCCAGCAGTTACTCGATTAGCGCAGATACGCAGTATTTT. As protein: CASSYSISADTQYF.

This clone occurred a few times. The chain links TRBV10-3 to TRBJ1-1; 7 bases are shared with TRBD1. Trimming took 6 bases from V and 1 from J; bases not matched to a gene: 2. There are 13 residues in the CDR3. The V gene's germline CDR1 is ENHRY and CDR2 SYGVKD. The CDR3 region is CAISQGGNTEAFF. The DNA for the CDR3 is TGTGCCATCAGCCAGGGGGGGAACACTGAAGCTTTCTTT.

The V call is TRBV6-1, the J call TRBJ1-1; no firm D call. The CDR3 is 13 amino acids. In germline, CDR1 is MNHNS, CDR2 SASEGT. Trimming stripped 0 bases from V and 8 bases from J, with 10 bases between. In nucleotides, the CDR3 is TGTGCCAGCAGTGAAGCGCGGGGAACCGAAGCTTTCTTT. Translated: CASSEARGTEAFF.

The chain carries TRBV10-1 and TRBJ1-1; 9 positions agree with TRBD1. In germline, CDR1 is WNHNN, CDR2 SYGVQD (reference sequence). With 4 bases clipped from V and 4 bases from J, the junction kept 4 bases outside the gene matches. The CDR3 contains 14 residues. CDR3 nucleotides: TGCGCCAGCAGTGTGGGACAGGGAGGCACTGAAGCTTTCTTT. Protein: CASSVGQGGTEAFF.

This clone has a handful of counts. CDR3 in amino acids: CASSSRTTGLAGGGEQFF. CDR3 DNA sequence: TGCGCCAGCAGCTCCCGAACGACGGGACTAGCGGGGGGAGGTGAGCAGTTCTTC. The V and J genes are TRBV5-1 and TRBJ2-1; 15 bases are a match to TRBD2. Per the germline V gene, CDR1 is SGHRS and CDR2 is YFSETQ. The CDR3 is made up of 18 amino acids. The V segment lost 3 bases and the J segment 9 bases; nucleotides outside the gene matches: 13.

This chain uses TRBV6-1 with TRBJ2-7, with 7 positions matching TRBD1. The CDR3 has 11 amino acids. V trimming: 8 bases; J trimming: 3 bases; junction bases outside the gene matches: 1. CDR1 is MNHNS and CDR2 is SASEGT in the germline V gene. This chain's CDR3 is CASGTDYEQYF. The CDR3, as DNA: TGTGCCAGCGGGACAGACTACGAGCAGTACTTC.

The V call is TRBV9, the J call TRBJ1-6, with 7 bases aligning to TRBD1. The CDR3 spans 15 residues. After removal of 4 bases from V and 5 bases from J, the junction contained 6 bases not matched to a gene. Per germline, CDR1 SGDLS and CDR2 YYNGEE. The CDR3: CASSPGTDDNSPLHF. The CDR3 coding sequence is TGTGCCAGCAGCCCCGGGACAGATGATAATTCACCCCTCCACTTT.

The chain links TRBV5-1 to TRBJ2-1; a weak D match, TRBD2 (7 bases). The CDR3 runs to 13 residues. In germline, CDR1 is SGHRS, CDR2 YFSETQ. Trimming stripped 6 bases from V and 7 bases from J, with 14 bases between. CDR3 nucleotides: TGCGCCAGCACCCCGGGGGGCCGGAATGAGCAGTTCTTC. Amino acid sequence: CASTPGGRNEQFF.

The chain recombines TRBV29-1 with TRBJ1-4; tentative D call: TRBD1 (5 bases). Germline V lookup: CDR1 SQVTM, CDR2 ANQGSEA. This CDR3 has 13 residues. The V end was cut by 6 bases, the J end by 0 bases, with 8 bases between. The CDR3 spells CSVQTATNEKLFF. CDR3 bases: TGCAGCGTGCAGACAGCAACTAATGAAAAACTGTTTTTT. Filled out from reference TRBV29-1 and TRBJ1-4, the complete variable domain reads SAVISQKPSRDICQRGTSLTIQCQVDSQVTMMFWYRQQPGQSLTLIATANQGSEATYESGFVIDKFPISRPNLTFSTLTVSNMSPEDSSIYLCSVQTATNEKLFFGSGTQLSVL.

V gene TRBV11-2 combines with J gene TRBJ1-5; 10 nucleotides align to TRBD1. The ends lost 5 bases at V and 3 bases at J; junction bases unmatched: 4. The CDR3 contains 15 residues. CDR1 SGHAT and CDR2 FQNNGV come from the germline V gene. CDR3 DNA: TGTGCCAGCAGCCCGGGGACAGGGGACAATCAGCCCCAGCATTTT. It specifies CASSPGTGDNQPQHF.

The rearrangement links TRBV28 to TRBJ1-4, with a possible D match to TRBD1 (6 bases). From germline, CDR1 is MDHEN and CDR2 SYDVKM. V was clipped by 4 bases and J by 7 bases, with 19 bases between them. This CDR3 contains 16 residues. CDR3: CASSSPTAGAREKLFF. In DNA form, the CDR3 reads TGTGCCAGCAGTTCCCCTACTGCGGGGGCCCGTGAAAAACTGTTTTTT.

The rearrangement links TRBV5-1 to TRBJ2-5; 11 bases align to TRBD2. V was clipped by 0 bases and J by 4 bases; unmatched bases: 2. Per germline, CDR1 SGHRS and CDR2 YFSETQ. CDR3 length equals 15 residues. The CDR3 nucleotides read TGCGCCAGCAGCTTGGAACTAGCGGGGGTAGAGACCCAGTACTTC. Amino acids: CASSLELAGVETQYF.

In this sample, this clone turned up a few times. CDR3 sequence: CASRRQGNTEAFF. In nucleotides, the CDR3 is TGTGCCAGCAGACGACAGGGGAACACTGAAGCTTTCTTT. The rearrangement uses TRBV6-6 and TRBJ1-1; 7 nucleotides match TRBD1. Germline CDR1 reads MNHNY; CDR2 reads SVGAGI (reference sequence). With V trimmed by 6 bases and J by 1 base, 2 bases remained unmatched. The CDR3 consists of 13 residues.